There are a few counts of the clone carrying this TCR beta chain. The data stem from a study of shared clonotypes between healthy human individuals. Per the original data handling: Because ImmunoSEQ provided only junction sequences with no quality scores, the filtering differed. Using immunoSEQ multiplex PCR, the repertoire was profiled, and TCRdb retains in-frame clones only, with some absent. V and J calls plus clone size are reproduced from that table; the DNA served to infer D and trimming. The data contain about 460,000 clones, approximately 77% of them singletons. Sequenced: PBMCs. The clonotype was recovered from a woman aged 40 to 55 in good health. Some clones in this sample may be carry-over from other donors' samples.

The CDR3 DNA reads as TGTGCCAGCGCATCGGGTCCCGATGAAAAACTGTTTTTT. It translates to CASASGPDEKLFF. The V gene is TRBV9, the J gene TRBJ1-4; no clear D. This CDR3 spans 13 amino acids. The V and J ends lost 7 bases and 6 bases respectively, with 13 bases between them. Germline CDR1 reads SGDLS; CDR2 reads YYNGEE.